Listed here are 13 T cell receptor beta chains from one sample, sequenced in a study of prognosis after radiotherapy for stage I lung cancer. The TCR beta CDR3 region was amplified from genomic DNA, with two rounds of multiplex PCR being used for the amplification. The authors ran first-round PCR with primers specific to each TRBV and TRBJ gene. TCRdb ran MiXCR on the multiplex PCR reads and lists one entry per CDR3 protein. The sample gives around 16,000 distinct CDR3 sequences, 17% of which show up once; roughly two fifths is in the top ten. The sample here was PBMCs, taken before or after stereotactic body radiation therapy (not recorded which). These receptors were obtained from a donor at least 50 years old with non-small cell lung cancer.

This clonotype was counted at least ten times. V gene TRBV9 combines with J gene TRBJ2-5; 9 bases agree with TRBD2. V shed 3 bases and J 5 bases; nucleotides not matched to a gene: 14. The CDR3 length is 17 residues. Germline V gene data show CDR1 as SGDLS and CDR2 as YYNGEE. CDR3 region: CASSGSLAGGLGETQYF. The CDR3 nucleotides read TGTGCCAGCAGCGGATCGTTGGCGGGAGGGTTGGGGGAGACCCAGTACTTC.

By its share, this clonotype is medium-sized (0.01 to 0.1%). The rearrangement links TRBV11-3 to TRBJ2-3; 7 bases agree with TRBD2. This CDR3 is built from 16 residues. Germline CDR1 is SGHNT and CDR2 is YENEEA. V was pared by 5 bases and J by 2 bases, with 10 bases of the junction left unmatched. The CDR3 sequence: CASSGPGLTITDTQYF. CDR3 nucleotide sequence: TGTGCCAGCAGCGGCCCGGGACTAACCATCACAGATACGCAGTATTTT.

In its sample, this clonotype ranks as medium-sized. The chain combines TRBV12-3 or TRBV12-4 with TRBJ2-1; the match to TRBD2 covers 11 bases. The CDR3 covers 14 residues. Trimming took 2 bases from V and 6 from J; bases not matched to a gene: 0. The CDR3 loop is CASSLLAGGNEQFF. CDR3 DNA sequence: TGTGCCAGCAGTTTACTAGCGGGAGGCAATGAGCAGTTCTTC.

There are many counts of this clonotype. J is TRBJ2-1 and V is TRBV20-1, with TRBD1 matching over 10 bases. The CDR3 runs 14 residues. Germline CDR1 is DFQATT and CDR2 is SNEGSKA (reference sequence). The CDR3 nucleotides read TGCAAGCTTAGATCCGGACAGGGGGACAATGAGCAGTTCTTC. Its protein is CKLRSGQGDNEQFF.

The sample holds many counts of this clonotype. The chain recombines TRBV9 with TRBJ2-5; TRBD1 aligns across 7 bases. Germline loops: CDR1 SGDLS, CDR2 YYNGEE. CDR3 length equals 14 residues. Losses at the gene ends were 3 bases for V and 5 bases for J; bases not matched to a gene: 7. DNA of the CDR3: TGTGCCAGCAGCGGTAAAAGGGGGCTGGAGACCCAGTACTTC. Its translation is CASSGKRGLETQYF.

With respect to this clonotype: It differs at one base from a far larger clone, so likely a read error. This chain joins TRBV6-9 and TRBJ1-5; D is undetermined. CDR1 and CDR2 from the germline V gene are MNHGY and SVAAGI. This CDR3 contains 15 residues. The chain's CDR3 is CTSSYAARSNQPQHF. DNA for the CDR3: TGTACCAGCAGTTACGCGGCGCGGAGCAACCAGCCCCAGCATTTT.

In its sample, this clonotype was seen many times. CDR3 amino acids: CASSYLGTGGETQYF. As DNA, the CDR3 is TGTGCCAGCAGTTACTTGGGGACAGGGGGAGAGACCCAGTACTTC. The V call is TRBV6-2 or TRBV6-3, the J call TRBJ2-5; 11 nucleotides align to TRBD1. This CDR3 spans 15 amino acids. Germline loops: CDR1 MNHEY, CDR2 SVGEGT. V dropped 1 base and J dropped 4; count of bases not matched to a gene: 2.

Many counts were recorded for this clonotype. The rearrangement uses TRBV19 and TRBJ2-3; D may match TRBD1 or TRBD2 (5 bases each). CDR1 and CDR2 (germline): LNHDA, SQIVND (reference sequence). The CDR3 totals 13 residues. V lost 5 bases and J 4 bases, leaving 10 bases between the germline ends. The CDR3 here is CASSVRGADTQYF. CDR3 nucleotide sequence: TGTGCCAGTAGTGTCCGGGGCGCAGATACGCAGTATTTT.

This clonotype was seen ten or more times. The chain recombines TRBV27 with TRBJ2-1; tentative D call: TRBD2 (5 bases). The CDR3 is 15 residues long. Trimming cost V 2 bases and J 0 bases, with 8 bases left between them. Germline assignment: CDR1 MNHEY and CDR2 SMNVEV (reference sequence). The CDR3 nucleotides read TGTGCCAGCAGTTTACTTACTAGCTCCTACAATGAGCAGTTCTTC. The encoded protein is CASSLLTSSYNEQFF.

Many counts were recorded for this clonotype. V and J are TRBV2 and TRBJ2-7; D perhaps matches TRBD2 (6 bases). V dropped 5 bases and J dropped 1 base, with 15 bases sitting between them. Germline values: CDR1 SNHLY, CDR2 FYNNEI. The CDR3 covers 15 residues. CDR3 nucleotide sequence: TGTGCCAGCAGTCAGGAGGGAGGAGGATCCTACGAGCAGTACTTC. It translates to CASSQEGGGSYEQYF.

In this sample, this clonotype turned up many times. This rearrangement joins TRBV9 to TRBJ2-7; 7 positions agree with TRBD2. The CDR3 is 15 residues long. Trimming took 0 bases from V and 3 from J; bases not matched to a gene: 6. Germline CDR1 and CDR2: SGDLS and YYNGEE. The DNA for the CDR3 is TGTGCCAGCAGCGTAGCCAGCGGGGACTTCTACGAGCAGTACTTC. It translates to CASSVASGDFYEQYF.

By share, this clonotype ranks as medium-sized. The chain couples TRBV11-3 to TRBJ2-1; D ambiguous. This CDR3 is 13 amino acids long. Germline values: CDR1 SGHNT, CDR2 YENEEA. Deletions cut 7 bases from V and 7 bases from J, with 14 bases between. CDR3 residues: CASTLTVANEQFF. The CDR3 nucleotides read TGTGCCAGCACCCTCACCGTGGCTAATGAGCAGTTCTTC.

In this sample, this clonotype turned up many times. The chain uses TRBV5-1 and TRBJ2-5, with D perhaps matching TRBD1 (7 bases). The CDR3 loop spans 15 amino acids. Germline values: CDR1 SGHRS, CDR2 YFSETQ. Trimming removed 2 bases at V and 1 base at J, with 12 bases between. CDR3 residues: CASSFQGGGQETQYF. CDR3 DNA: TGCGCCAGCAGCTTTCAGGGGGGCGGCCAAGAGACCCAGTACTTC. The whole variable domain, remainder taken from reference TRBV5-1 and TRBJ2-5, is KAGVTQTPRYLIKTRGQQVTLSCSPISGHRSVSWYQQTPGQGLQFLFEYFSETQRNKGNFPGRFSGRQFSNSRSEMNVSTLELGDSALYLCASSFQGGGQETQYFGPGTRLLVL.